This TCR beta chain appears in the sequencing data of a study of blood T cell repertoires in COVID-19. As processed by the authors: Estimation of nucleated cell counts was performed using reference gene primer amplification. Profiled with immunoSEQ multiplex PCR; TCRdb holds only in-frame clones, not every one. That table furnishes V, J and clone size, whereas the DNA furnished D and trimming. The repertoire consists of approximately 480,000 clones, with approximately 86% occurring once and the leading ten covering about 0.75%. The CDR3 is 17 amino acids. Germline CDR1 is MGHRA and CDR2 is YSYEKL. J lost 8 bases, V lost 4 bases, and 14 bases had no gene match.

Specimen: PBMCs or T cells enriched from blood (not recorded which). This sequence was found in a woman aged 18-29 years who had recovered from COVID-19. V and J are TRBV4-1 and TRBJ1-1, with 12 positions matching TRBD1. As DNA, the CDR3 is TGCGCCAGCAGCCCGAACCAGGGACAGGGGGCGATCGGGGAAGCTTTCTTT. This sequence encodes CASSPNQGQGAIGEAFF.